These 28 T cell receptor beta chains were all obtained from the same sample, sequenced in a study of tumor-infiltrating lymphocytes in primary liver carcinoma. Total RNA and DNA came together from about 19-30 mg of bulk tissue without cell sorting. The input was approximately 500 ng total RNA; TCR beta cDNA was made from it with a constant-region primer. ARM-PCR, slightly modified, supplied the TCR beta libraries through three nested multiplex PCR rounds. The first two PCR rounds used TRBV1-TRBV30 forward primers with a C-beta reverse primer, about 10 cycles each. One entry per CDR3 protein results from TCRdb running MiXCR on the multiplex PCR reads. The table records some 190,000 distinct CDR3 sequences, approximately 80% of them present only once. What was sequenced was tumor tissue from primary liver carcinoma. These receptors all stem from a man aged 40-49 years with primary liver carcinoma and hepatitis B virus infection.

This clonotype was observed once. At one boundary the junction diverges from the germline segment, which might be a read error. The rearrangement links TRBV4-2 to TRBJ1-1, with D uncertain. Per the germline V gene, CDR1 is LGHNA and CDR2 is YNFKEQ. The CDR3 runs to 14 residues. CDR3 nucleotide sequence: TGTGCCAGCAGCCAAGATCACGGGAACAATGAAGCTTTCTTT. It translates to CASSQDHGNNEAFF.

This clonotype has ten or more counts. The CDR3 region is CASSSGLAVYEQYF. DNA of the CDR3: TGCGCCAGCAGCTCGGGACTAGCGGTCTACGAGCAGTACTTC. The chain is built from TRBV5-1 and TRBJ2-7, with 11 bases that match TRBD2. The V gene's germline CDR1 is SGHRS and CDR2 YFSETQ. CDR3 length: 14 residues. Unmatched junction bases numbered 2, after V lost 3 bases and J lost 3 bases.

Regarding this clonotype: The junction and the germline gene differ at one end; a read error may be behind it. The chain has TRBV5-1 and TRBJ1-2; weak D call: TRBD1 (5 bases). The CDR3 has 15 residues. Germline V gene data show CDR1 as SGHRS and CDR2 as YFSETQ. CDR3: CANSLERVMGDGYTF. The CDR3 nucleotides are TGCGCCAACAGCTTGGAGAGGGTCATGGGGGATGGCTACACTTTC.

The rearrangement uses TRBV12-3 or TRBV12-4 and TRBJ2-1, with D tentatively TRBD1 or TRBD2 (5 bases each). V was cut by 8 bases and J by 11 bases, with 19 bases left in between. The CDR3 has 13 residues. CDR3 DNA sequence: TGTGCCAGCGAGAGGGGACCGGCACTCAAGCAGTTCTTC. It encodes CASERGPALKQFF.

To note about this clonotype: The germline gene is not matched at one end of the junction; a read error may be the cause. The rearrangement links TRBV5-8 to TRBJ2-2; perhaps TRBD2 as D (5 bases). The CDR3 totals 17 residues. Germline V gene lookup returns CDR1 SGHTS and CDR2 YDEGEE. The CDR3 here is CASSPWASATNTGELYF. The CDR3 bases are TGTGCCAGCAGCCCTTGGGCGTCAGCCACTAATACCGGGGAGCTGTATTTT.

The V gene is TRBV4-2, the J gene TRBJ2-7; 10 bases fit TRBD2. J lost 5 bases, V lost 1 base, and 5 bases had no gene match. The germline CDR1 and CDR2 sequences are LGHNA and YNFKEQ. The CDR3 has 15 amino acids. CDR3 sequence reads: CASSQGSGRDNEQYF. The CDR3 DNA reads TGTGCCAGCAGCCAAGGCAGCGGGAGGGACAACGAGCAGTACTTC.

Comments on this clonotype: One junction end disagrees with the germline gene, perhaps due to a read error. This sequence joins TRBV28 and TRBJ2-2; D might be TRBD2 (6 bases). This CDR3 region has 15 residues. Germline CDR1 reads MDHEN; CDR2 reads SYDVKM. The CDR3 reads CARSPHGGNTRELFF. For the CDR3, the DNA is TGTGCCAGGAGTCCCCATGGGGGGAACACCCGGGAGCTGTTTTTT.

A note on this clonotype: At one end, the junction sequence differs from germline, possibly due to a read error. This sequence joins TRBV19 and TRBJ2-1; 7 bases map to TRBD1. Judging by the DNA end, TRBJ2-7 fits better; the J call may be wrong. The CDR3 is 15 amino acids. CDR1 is LNHDA and CDR2 is SQIVND in the germline V gene (reference sequence). CDR3 sequence reads: CASSFGTAIYNEQYF. For the CDR3, the DNA is TGCGCCAGTAGTTTTGGGACAGCAATCTACAATGAGCAGTACTTC.

To note about this clonotype: The junction departs from germline at one end; a sequencing error may be responsible. The V call is TRBV6-2 or TRBV6-3, the J call TRBJ2-6; perhaps TRBD2 as D (6 bases). From germline, CDR1 is MNHEY and CDR2 SVGEGT. The CDR3 consists of 16 residues. The CDR3 loop is CVGSYAGLSGANVLSF. In nucleotides, the CDR3 is TGTGTCGGCAGTTACGCGGGACTCTCTGGGGCCAACGTCCTGAGTTTC.

This clonotype has a count of ten or more. The V call is TRBV24-1, the J call TRBJ2-5; 7 nucleotides line up with TRBD1. The length of the CDR3 is 15 residues. CDR1 is KGHDR, CDR2 SFDVKD, per germline. J gave up 0 bases and V 3 bases, and 3 bases lay outside the gene matches. DNA for the CDR3: TGTGCCACCAGTGATATCGGGACAGACCAAGAGACCCAGTACTTC. The encoded protein is CATSDIGTDQETQYF.

The count of this clonotype is one. This may be a read error: a much more frequent sequence differs by one nucleotide. The chain combines TRBV28 with TRBJ1-5, with D possibly matching TRBD1 (5 bases). Germline-derived CDR1 and CDR2 are MDHEN and SYDVKM. The CDR3 has 15 amino acids. DNA of the CDR3: TGTGCCAGCAGGGTGGGACTAACTAGCCATCAGCCCCAGCATTTT. Translating gives CASRVGLTSHQPQHF.

A word on this clonotype: As the CDR3 is not closed by the conserved phenylalanine or tryptophan, this likely results from a read error. The rearrangement uses TRBV7-8 and TRBJ2-3; no clear D gene. CDR3 length: 15 amino acids. Germline assignment: CDR1 SGHVS and CDR2 FQNEAQ. CDR3 loop: CASILDGPHTDTQYI. For the CDR3, the DNA is TGTGCCAGCATCTTAGACGGGCCCCACACAGATACGCAGTATATT.

Only one count was recorded for this clonotype. A much more abundant neighbour one base away suggests this may be a read error. The DNA for the CDR3 is TGTGCCTGGAGGCCTATAGGAAGAAGGGGTTACGAGCAGTACTTC. As protein: CAWRPIGRRGYEQYF. This chain joins TRBV30 and TRBJ2-7; TRBD1 is a possible D gene (5 bases). The V end lost 3 bases, the J end lost 4 bases, and 19 bases lay between the germline ends. Germline loops: CDR1 GTSNPN, CDR2 SVGIG (reference sequence). CDR3 length equals 15 residues.

A remark on this clonotype: This CDR3 is missing its conserved last phenylalanine or tryptophan, likely due to a read error. The genes are TRBV10-3 and TRBJ1-1, with a weak D call TRBD1 (6 bases). The CDR3 covers 15 residues. Trimming cost V 7 bases and J 2 bases, with 17 bases left between them. CDR1 is ENHRY, CDR2 SYGVKD, per germline. This chain's CDR3 is CAIKRGGRDNTEAFI. The CDR3 bases are TGTGCCATCAAGCGTGGGGGCAGGGACAACACTGAAGCTTTCATT.

Regarding this clonotype: No conserved phenylalanine or tryptophan ends this CDR3, so it is likely a read error. The V gene is TRBV29-1, the J gene TRBJ1-2; no definite D call. The CDR3 is made up of 13 amino acids. Germline lookup yields CDR1 SQVTM and CDR2 ANQGSEA. The CDR3: CNVPAASADGYTL. The CDR3 nucleotides are TGCAACGTTCCAGCGGCCTCGGCGGACGGCTACACCTTA.

A note on this clonotype: An end of the junction does not agree with germline; a read error may underlie this. The CDR3 loop is CVSSLVHLSYNEQFF. The CDR3 DNA is TGTGTCAGCAGCTTAGTCCACCTCTCCTACAATGAGCAGTTCTTC. The chain links TRBV11-2 to TRBJ2-1, with D hard to call. CDR1 and CDR2 (germline): SGHAT, FQNNGV. The CDR3 runs 15 residues.

The rearrangement joins TRBV7-8 to TRBJ2-4; D might be TRBD2 (5 bases). Deletions cut 5 bases from V and 4 bases from J, with 21 bases between. In germline, CDR1 is SGHVS, CDR2 FQNEAQ. CDR3 length equals 17 residues. CDR3 sequence reads: CASSHLSSGLAKNIQYF. Written as DNA, the CDR3 is TGTGCCAGCAGCCACCTTTCCAGCGGATTAGCTAAAAACATTCAGTACTTC.

Concerning this clonotype itself: Germline is not matched at one junction end, which may reflect a read error. This chain joins TRBV4-3 and TRBJ2-2; D is possibly TRBD2 (5 bases). The CDR3 sequence is 14 residues long. The germline gives CDR1 LGHNA, CDR2 YSLEER. CDR3 region: CASSQNRAVGVLFF. The CDR3 DNA sequence: TGCGCCAGCAGCCAAAATAGGGCTGTCGGGGTGCTGTTTTTT.

A remark on this clonotype: Because it lacks the conserved phenylalanine or tryptophan at the end, this CDR3 is likely a read error. The J gene is TRBJ2-3, the V gene TRBV6-2 or TRBV6-3; D not resolved. V shed 6 bases and J shed 4 bases, with 17 bases lying between them. CDR1 is MNHEY and CDR2 is SVGEGT in the germline V gene. This CDR3 comprises 15 residues. In nucleotides, the CDR3 is TGTGCCAGCAGCCCTATCGAACTCCGATCAGATACGCAGTATTCT. This encodes CASSPIELRSDTQYS.

This clonotype was counted ten times or more. The CDR3 DNA reads TGTGCCAGCAGCTTAATTGACCGATCTCAAGCTTTCTTT. Protein product: CASSLIDRSQAFF. The chain carries TRBV7-8 and TRBJ1-1; no clear D gene. Germline V lookup: CDR1 SGHVS, CDR2 FQNEAQ. The CDR3 sequence is 13 residues long. With 2 bases removed from V and 9 bases from J, the gap between germline ends came to 13 bases.

The V gene is TRBV28, the J gene TRBJ2-1; 7 bases align to TRBD1. Trimming cost V 3 bases and J 4 bases; bases outside gene matches: 9. This CDR3 has 16 residues. Germline CDR1 and CDR2: MDHEN and SYDVKM. CDR3 DNA sequence: TGTGCCAGCAGTTTCAACAGGGGCTTGAGATACAATGAGCAGTTCTTC. It codes for CASSFNRGLRYNEQFF.

This clonotype has more than one count but fewer than ten. One end of the junction does not line up with germline, which may come from a read error. V is TRBV11-3 and J is TRBJ2-1; D unclear. The CDR3 has 14 residues. CDR1 is SGHNT, CDR2 YENEEA, per germline. CDR3 nucleotides: TGTGCCAGCGGCTTAGGCGTTTCGAACAATGAGCAATTCTTC. It is translated as CASGLGVSNNEQFF.

A word on this clonotype: Mismatch with germline at one junction end may stem from a read error. V is TRBV4-3 and J is TRBJ2-5; a possible D gene is TRBD1 (8 bases). The CDR3 extends over 14 amino acids. Germline V gives CDR1 LGHNA, CDR2 YSLEER. The CDR3 region has the DNA TGCACCAGCAGCCAAAACAGGGGGGGGGAGACCCATTATTTC. Translating gives CTSSQNRGGETHYF.

As to this clonotype: Possible read error: a much larger clone is one base away. This chain's CDR3 is CTSSLWGQRANEKLFF. The DNA for the CDR3 is TGCACCAGCAGCTTGTGGGGTCAACGGGCTAATGAAAAACTGTTTTTT. The chain combines TRBV5-1 with TRBJ1-4; D gene unclear. The germline V gene has CDR1 SGHRS and CDR2 YFSETQ. The CDR3 consists of 16 residues. Full variable domain (outside the CDR3, taken from reference TRBV5-1 and TRBJ1-4): KAGVTQTPRYLIKTRGQQVTLSCSPISGHRSVSWYQQTPGQGLQFLFEYFSETQRNKGNFPGRFSGRQFSNSRSEMNVSTLELGDSALYLCTSSLWGQRANEKLFFGSGTQLSVL.

The chain links TRBV5-1 to TRBJ1-1; D remains ambiguous. Germline values: CDR1 SGHRS, CDR2 YFSETQ. This CDR3 region has 14 residues. V was pared by 4 bases and J by 4 bases, with 14 bases between. The CDR3 sequence: CASSAAGGFTEAFF. The CDR3 DNA reads as TGCGCCAGCAGCGCCGCCGGTGGGTTCACTGAAGCTTTCTTT.

The chain joins TRBV24-1 to TRBJ2-1, with 8 bases identical to TRBD1. V shed 5 bases, J shed 2 bases, and the junction held 1 base outside the gene matches. The CDR3 loop spans 14 amino acids. Germline V gene sequence: CDR1 KGHDR, CDR2 SFDVKD. The CDR3, as DNA: TGTGCCACCAGTGGGGACAGGACCTACAATGAGCAGTTCTTC. Translating it yields CATSGDRTYNEQFF.

In its sample, this clonotype was seen once. This chain uses TRBV11-1 with TRBJ2-1, with 7 bases identical to TRBD2. This CDR3 is 16 amino acids long. Trimming cost V 0 bases and J 14 bases; bases outside gene matches: 16. CDR1 and CDR2 from the germline V gene are SGHAT and FQDESV (reference sequence). The CDR3 sequence: CASSLAKRGGYNEEFF. CDR3 nucleotides: TGTGCCAGCAGCTTAGCGAAGCGGGGAGGCTACAACGAGGAGTTCTTC.

Comments on this clonotype: An end of the junction does not agree with germline; a read error may underlie this. The chain uses TRBV28 and TRBJ2-7; TRBD2 aligns across 7 bases. Germline V gene data show CDR1 as MDHEN and CDR2 as SYDVKM. This CDR3 region has 16 residues. The CDR3 loop reads CASSPRISGLSYELYF. In DNA, the CDR3 is TGTGCCAGCAGTCCAAGGATTAGCGGGCTTTCCTACGAGCTGTACTTC.